This T cell receptor (beta chain) was identified during a study of blood T cell repertoires in COVID-19 (dated by TCRdb to 2018 to 2021). Regarding the research as a whole: The collaborator samples originated in the United States, Italy and Spain and spanned the acute and convalescent phases of COVID-19. The material from the prospective study consisted of cDNA or gDNA derived from T cells, B-cell-depleted T cells, or PBMCs. Deeply sampled blood TCRbeta repertoires from subjects exposed to, actively infected with, or recovered from COVID-19 were included in the dataset. A freely available public database, intended as a resource for researchers studying the immune response to SARS-CoV-2, is where the repertoires were released. The samples were drawn from two sources: the first 160 participants of the ongoing ImmuneRACE study, and 1,000 to 1,500 subjects contributed by 6 global collaborators. A de-identified subject ID, COVID-19 status, age in years and sex were almost always included in the sample metadata. Where available, HLA class I and class II types were taken from metadata supplied by the sample provider and were not determined by assay-based typing.

TCRbeta CDR3 regions were amplified from genomic DNA by means of the immunoSEQ Assay, a bias-controlled multiplex PCR. Per the original workflow: Nucleated cell counts per sample were estimated from amplification of reference gene primers within the assay. Sequence reads were collapsed and filtered to measure the absolute abundance of every unique TCRbeta CDR3 rearrangement. For each sample, productive Simpson clonality was calculated by taking the square root of Simpson's diversity index across productive rearrangements. What TCRdb holds here is the immuneACCESS table cut down to in-frame rearrangements. Part of the clones is not present; checked against another copy, under half of the missing clones reflect an unresolved V gene, and the others are unexplained. V, J and clone size were drawn from that table, and D and trimming were deduced from the DNA. The sample table records 60,000 to 80,000 clones; 75% to 90% of these occur just once. 0.5% to 0.7% of the sample goes to the ten largest clones.

Comments on this clone: Its antigen target is currently unknown. No base qualities exist here, and no much larger clone lies one base off it.

The paper as a whole reports these results and caveats: Clinical and demographic metadata were provided uncurated, with the amount varying by source and participant.

Collaborating institutions collected whole blood in K2EDTA tubes following their own protocols. Collaborator samples were shipped for TCRbeta analysis as frozen whole blood, isolated PBMCs, or DNA extracted from either sample type. CDR1 SGHAT and CDR2 FQNNGV were looked up in the germline V gene. Spanning cysteine to phenylalanine, the CDR3 consists of 15 amino acids. CDR3 DNA is the only sequence kept; it has 45 bases, read in frame from the first base. Trimming takes 5 bases off V and 5 bases off J; junction bases not matched to a gene: 7. Sample: peripheral blood. This TCR derives from a man aged 55-75 years with acute or convalescent COVID-19. This chain is built from TRBV11-2 and TRBJ2-3, with 10 bases matching TRBD1. The CDR3 region: CASSPAGQGIDTQYF. The DNA sequence follows: TGTGCCAGCAGCCCCGCGGGACAGGGGATAGATACGCAGTATTTT.